This TCR beta chain came from a study of sequential checkpoint blockade in melanoma (dated by TCRdb to between 2018 and 2021). Broadly, across the study: Patients were assigned by 1:1 randomization to either first-line nivolumab followed by ipilimumab (arm A) or ipilimumab followed by nivolumab (arm B). DNA from roughly 83 melanoma tumor samples collected before treatment underwent TCRbeta immunosequencing. The same lesion was the source of roughly 81% of the matched pre- and post-treatment tumor biopsy pairs. Matched tumor biopsies were taken from about two dozen patients before treatment and at week 13, after single-agent nivolumab (arm A) or ipilimumab (arm B). Maintenance nivolumab was given following each of the two trial sequences. Overall study outcomes, separate from this receptor: Validation of the response-prediction model combining TCR metrics and mutation burden is needed in larger, independent patient cohorts. Small sample sizes and reduced statistical power limited the within-arm analyses of tumor T-cell fraction. Tumor T-cell fraction and clonality correlated with PD-L1 staining and CD8+ T-cell counts but not with mutational load. Achieving clinical benefit was about 30 times more likely for patients whose tumor T-cell fraction and clonality increased by week 13. In the nivolumab-first arm (arm A), pretreatment tumor TIL clonality was associated with response (P = .04).

This specimen's treatment or condition label, per the study, means: randomized to nivolumab then ipilimumab (arm A) or the reverse (arm B). None of the trial patients had been given prior DNA-damaging chemotherapy. Samples were obtained from patients with melanoma enrolled in CheckMate 064, a randomized, open-label phase II trial of sequential checkpoint blockade. Genomic DNA from formalin-fixed paraffin-embedded (FFPE) tissue samples was used for tumor TCR sequencing. This clone came up a few times. The antigen it recognizes is unknown. Base qualities are not provided; no much larger clone lies one nucleotide away. The immunoSEQ Assay was used to immunosequence TCRbeta CDR3 regions from genomic DNA. Before high-throughput sequencing, the genomic DNA was amplified using bias-controlled multiplex PCR. The study's processing was this. To quantify the absolute abundance of each unique TCRbeta CDR3 region, the sequences were collapsed and filtered. Clonality, defined as 1 minus Pielou's evenness, was calculated using only productive rearrangements. Tumor T-cell fraction was calculated by normalizing TCRbeta template counts to the amount of usable DNA, which was estimated from several housekeeping genes. A previously published method was used to identify clones whose frequencies were significantly greater in on-treatment samples than in baseline samples. Sourced from immuneACCESS, this table was stored by TCRdb with only in-frame sequences that have V and J called. A share of the clones is absent; for the studies checked, an unresolved V gene accounts for under half, and the remainder has no known explanation. From that table come the V and J calls and clone size; the DNA was used to work out D and trimming. A total of 35,000 to 40,000 clones appear in this sample, under 35% of them only once. Roughly 1.6% of the sample belongs to the ten largest clones.

The CDR3 sequence holds 13 residues, the cysteine and phenylalanine included. Only the CDR3 part of the read is kept: 39 bases, read in frame from the first base. V is cut back by 6 bases and J by 5 bases, with 4 bases in the junction unmatched. CDR1 and CDR2 are drawn from the germline V gene (reference sequence): LNHDA, SQIVND. The sample consisted of tumor tissue (inferred from file names), taken from a patient given nivolumab and ipilimumab in sequence. The chain is encoded by TRBV19 joined to TRBJ2-5, and 9 junctional nucleotides match TRBD2. This TCR was recovered from a human donor with melanoma. The CDR3 region: CASSQAGGETQYF. The nucleotide sequence is given as TGTGCCAGTAGCCAAGCGGGGGGCGAGACCCAGTACTTC.